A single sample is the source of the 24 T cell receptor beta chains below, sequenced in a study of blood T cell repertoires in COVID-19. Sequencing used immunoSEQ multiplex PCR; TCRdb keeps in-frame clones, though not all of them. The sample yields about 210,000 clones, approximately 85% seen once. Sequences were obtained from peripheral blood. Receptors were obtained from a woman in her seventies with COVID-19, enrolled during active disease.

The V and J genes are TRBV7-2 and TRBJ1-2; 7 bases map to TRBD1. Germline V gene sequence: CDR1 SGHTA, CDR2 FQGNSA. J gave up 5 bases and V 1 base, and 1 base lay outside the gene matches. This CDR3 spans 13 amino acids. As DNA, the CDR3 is TGTGCCAGCAGCTTAGAGGGGGCATATGGCTACACCTTC. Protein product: CASSLEGAYGYTF.

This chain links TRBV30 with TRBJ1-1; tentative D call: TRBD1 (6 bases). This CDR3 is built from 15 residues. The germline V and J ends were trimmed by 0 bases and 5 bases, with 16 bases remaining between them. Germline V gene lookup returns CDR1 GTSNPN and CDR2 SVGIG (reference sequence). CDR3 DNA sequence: TGTGCCTGGAGTGTACTGACAGGCGGATGGACTGAAGCTTTCTTT. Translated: CAWSVLTGGWTEAFF.

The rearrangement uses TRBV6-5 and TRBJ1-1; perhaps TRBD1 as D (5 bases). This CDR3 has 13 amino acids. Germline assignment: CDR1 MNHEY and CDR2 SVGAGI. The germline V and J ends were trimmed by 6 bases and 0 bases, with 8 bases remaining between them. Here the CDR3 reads CASRDNLNTEAFF. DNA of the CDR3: TGTGCCAGCAGGGACAATCTGAACACTGAAGCTTTCTTT.

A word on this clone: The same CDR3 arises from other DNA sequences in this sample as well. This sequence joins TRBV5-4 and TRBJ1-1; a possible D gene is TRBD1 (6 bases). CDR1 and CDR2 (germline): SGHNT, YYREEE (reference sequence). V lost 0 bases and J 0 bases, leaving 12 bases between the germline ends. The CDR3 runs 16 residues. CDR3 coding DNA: TGTGCCAGCAGCTTGGATTTACAGGGTATGAACACTGAAGCTTTCTTT. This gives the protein CASSLDLQGMNTEAFF.

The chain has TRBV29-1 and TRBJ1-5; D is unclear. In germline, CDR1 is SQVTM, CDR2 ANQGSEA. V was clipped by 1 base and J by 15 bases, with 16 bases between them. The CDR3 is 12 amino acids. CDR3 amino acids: CSVEVPPGLRHF. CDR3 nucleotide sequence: TGCAGCGTTGAAGTACCACCGGGTCTCAGGCATTTT.

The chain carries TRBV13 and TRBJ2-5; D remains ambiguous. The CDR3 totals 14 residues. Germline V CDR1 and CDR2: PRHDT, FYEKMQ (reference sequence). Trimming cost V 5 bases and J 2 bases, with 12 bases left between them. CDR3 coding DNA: TGTGCCAGCAGCCAAGCATCACCTCAAGAGACCCAGTACTTC. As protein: CASSQASPQETQYF.

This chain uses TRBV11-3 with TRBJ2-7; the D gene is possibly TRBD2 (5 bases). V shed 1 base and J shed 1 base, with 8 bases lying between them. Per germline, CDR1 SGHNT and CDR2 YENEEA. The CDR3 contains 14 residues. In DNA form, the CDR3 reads TGTGCCAGCAGCTTAGGAGGAGGATCCTACGAGCAGTACTTC. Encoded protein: CASSLGGGSYEQYF.

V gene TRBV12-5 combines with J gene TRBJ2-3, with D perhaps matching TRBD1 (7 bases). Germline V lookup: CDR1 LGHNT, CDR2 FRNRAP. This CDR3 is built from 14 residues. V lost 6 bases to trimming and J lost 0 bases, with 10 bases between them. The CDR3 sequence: CASGGGQSTDTQYF. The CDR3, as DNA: TGTGCTAGTGGCGGGGGACAGAGCACAGATACGCAGTATTTT.

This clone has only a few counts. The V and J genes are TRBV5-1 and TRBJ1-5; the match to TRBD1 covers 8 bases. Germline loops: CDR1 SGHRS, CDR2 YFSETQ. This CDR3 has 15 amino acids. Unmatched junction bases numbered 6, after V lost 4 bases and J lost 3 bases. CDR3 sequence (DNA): TGCGCCAGCAGCCCCTCGGGACAGGTCAATCAGCCCCAGCATTTT. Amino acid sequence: CASSPSGQVNQPQHF.

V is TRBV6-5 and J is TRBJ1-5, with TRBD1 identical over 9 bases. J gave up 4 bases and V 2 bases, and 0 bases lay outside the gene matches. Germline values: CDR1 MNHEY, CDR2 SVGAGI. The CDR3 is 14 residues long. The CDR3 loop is CASSYGTGNQPQHF. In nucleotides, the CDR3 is TGTGCCAGCAGTTACGGGACAGGGAATCAGCCCCAGCATTTT.

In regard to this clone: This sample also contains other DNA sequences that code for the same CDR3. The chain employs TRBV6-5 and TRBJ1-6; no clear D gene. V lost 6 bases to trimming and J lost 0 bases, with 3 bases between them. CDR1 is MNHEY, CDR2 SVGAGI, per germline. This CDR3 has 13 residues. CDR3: CASRRSYNSPLHF. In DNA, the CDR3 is TGTGCCAGCAGGCGCTCCTATAATTCACCCCTCCACTTT.

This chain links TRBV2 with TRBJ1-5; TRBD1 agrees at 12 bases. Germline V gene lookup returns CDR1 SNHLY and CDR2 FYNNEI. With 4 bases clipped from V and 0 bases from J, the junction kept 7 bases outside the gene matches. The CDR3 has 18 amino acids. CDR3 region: CASSGPGQGAGSNQPQHF. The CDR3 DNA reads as TGTGCCAGCAGTGGTCCGGGACAGGGGGCTGGTAGCAATCAGCCCCAGCATTTT. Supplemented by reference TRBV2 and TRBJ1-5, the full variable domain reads EPEVTQTPSHQVTQMGQEVILRCVPISNHLYFYWYRQILGQKVEFLVSFYNNEISEKSEIFDDQFSVERPDGSNFTLKIRSTKLEDSAMYFCASSGPGQGAGSNQPQHFGDGTRLSIL.

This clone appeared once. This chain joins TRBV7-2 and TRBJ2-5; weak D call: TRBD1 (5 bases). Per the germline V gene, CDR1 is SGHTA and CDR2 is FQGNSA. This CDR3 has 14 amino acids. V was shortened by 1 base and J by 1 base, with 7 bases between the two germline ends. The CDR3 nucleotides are TGTGCCAGCAGCTTAGGTAGGGGCCAAGAGACCCAGTACTTC. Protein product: CASSLGRGQETQYF.

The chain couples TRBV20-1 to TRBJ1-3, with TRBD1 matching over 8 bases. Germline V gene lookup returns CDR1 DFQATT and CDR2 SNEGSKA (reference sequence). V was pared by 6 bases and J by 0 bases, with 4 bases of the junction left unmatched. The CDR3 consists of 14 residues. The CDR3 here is CSASTGGSGNTIYF. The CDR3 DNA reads TGCAGTGCCAGTACAGGGGGCTCTGGAAACACCATATATTTT.

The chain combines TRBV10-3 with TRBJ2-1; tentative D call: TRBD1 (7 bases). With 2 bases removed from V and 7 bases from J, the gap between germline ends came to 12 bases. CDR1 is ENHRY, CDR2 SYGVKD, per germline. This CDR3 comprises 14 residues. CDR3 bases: TGTGCCATCAGTGAGAATCAGGGGGGTAATGAGCAGTTCTTC. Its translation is CAISENQGGNEQFF.

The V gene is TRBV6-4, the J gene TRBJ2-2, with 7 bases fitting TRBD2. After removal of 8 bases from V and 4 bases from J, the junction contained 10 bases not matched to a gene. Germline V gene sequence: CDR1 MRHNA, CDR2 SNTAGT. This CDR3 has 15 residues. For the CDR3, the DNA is TGTGCCAGCGCCTACGCCCCGGGAGGCACCGGGGAGCTGTTTTTT. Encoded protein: CASAYAPGGTGELFF.

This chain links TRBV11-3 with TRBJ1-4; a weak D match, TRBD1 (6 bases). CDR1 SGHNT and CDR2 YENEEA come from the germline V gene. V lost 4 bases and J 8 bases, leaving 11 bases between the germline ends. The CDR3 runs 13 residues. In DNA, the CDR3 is TGTGCCAGCAGCTCGGCGAGGGGGGAAAAACTGTTTTTT. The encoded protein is CASSSARGEKLFF. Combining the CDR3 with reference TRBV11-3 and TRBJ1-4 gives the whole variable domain EAGVVQSPRYKIIEKKQPVAFWCNPISGHNTLYWYLQNLGQGPELLIRYENEEAVDDSQLPKDRFSAERLKGVDSTLKIQPAELGDSAVYLCASSSARGEKLFFGSGTQLSVL.

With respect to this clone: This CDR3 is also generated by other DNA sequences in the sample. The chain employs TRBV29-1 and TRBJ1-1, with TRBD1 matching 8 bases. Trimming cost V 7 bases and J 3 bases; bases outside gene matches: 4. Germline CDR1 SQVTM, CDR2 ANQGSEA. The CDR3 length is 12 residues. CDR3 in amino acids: CSADRGHTEAFF. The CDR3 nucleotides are TGCAGCGCTGACAGGGGCCACACTGAAGCTTTCTTT.

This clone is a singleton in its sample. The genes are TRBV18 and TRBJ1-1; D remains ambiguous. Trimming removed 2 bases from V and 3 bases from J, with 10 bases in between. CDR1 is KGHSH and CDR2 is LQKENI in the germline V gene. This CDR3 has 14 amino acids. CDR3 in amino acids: CASSPEGQDTEAFF. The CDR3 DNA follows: TGTGCCAGCTCACCAGAGGGTCAGGACACTGAAGCTTTCTTT.

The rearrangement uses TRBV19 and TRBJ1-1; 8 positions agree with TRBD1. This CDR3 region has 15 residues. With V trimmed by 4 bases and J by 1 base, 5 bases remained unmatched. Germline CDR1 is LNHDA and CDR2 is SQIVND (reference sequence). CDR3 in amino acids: CASSTRRGPNTEAFF. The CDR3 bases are TGTGCCAGTAGTACTCGCAGGGGGCCGAACACTGAAGCTTTCTTT.

The CDR3 is CASSLSAMNTEAFF. DNA for the CDR3: TGTGCCAGCAGTTTATCTGCGATGAACACTGAAGCTTTCTTT. The V and J genes are TRBV28 and TRBJ1-1; no clear D. V gave up 1 base and J gave up 0 bases, with 6 bases separating them. The germline CDR1 and CDR2 sequences are MDHEN and SYDVKM. The CDR3 is 14 residues long.

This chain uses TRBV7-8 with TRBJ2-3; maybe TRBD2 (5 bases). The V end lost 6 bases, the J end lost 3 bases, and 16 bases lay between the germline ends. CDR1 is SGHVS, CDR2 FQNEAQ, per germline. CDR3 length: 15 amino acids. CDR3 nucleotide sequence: TGTGCCAGCAGAATCCGGGCCCCGGGGACAGATACGCAGTATTTT. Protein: CASRIRAPGTDTQYF.

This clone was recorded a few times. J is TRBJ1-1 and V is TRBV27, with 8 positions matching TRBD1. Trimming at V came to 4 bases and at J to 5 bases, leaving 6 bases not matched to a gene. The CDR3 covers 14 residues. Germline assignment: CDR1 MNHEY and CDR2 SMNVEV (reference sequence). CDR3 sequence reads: CASSSTGGLTEAFF. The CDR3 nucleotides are TGTGCCAGCAGTTCCACAGGGGGTCTGACTGAAGCTTTCTTT.

CDR3 protein: CASSRQGNSPLHF. The DNA of the CDR3 is TGTGCCAGCTCCCGGCAGGGTAATTCACCCCTCCACTTT. The gene calls are TRBV6-5 and TRBJ1-6; perhaps TRBD1 as D (5 bases). The length of the CDR3 is 13 residues. Germline values: CDR1 MNHEY, CDR2 SVGAGI. V was trimmed by 8 bases and J by 6 bases, leaving 11 bases between them.